The clone carrying this T cell receptor (beta chain) has a count of ten or more. The antigen is unknown. This record belongs to a study of blood T cells in healthy people across ages. For the study at large: With template switching, about one barcoded beta molecule was captured per two T cells. Findings of the study overall: Age brought a roughly linear fall in TCR beta diversity measured per million T cells.

A second 7 to 11 cycle PCR used barcoded and J-beta primers. Each cDNA was tagged by a template-switch adaptor containing 12 random nucleotides. Using its own MiXCR run on the 5' RACE reads, TCRdb lists one record per CDR3 protein. The table shows roughly 640,000 distinct CDR3 sequences, with roughly 31% occurring only once. Russia was home to the donors, healthy Caucasian individuals aged roughly 6 to 100. The CDR3 runs to 11 residues. Germline trimming cut 6 bases from V and 8 bases from J; bases unmatched to any gene: 6. Germline lookup yields CDR1 DFQATT and CDR2 SNEGSKA (reference sequence). The gene calls are TRBV20-1 and TRBJ1-2; 7 nucleotides align to TRBD1. The sequence was obtained from a woman older than 75 in good health. Input material: blood. The CDR3 here is CSARTGEGYTF. CDR3 nucleotide sequence: TGCAGTGCCAGAACAGGGGAGGGCTACACCTTC.